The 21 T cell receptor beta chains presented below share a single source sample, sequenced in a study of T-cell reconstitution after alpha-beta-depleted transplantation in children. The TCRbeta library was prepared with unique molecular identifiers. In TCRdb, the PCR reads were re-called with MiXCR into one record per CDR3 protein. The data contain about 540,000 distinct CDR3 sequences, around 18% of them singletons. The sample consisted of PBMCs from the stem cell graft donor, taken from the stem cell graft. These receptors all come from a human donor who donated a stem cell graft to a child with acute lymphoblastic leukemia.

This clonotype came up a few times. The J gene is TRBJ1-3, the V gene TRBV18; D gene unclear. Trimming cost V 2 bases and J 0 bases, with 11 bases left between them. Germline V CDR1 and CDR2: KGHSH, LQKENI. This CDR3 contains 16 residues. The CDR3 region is CASSPSPKPSGNTIYF. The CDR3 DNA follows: TGTGCCAGCTCACCAAGCCCAAAACCCTCTGGAAACACCATATATTTT.

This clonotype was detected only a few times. The CDR3 loop is CASSEAGETGELFF. For the CDR3, the DNA is TGTGCCAGCAGTGAAGCGGGGGAAACCGGGGAGCTGTTTTTT. This rearrangement joins TRBV6-1 to TRBJ2-2; D may match TRBD1 or TRBD2 (5 bases each). This CDR3 contains 14 residues. Germline CDR1 MNHNS, CDR2 SASEGT. Trimming took 0 bases from V and 5 from J, leaving 7 bases between them.

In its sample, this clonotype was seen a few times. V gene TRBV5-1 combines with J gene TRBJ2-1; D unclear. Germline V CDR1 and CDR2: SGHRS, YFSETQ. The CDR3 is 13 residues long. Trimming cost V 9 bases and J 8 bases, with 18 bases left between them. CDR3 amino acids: CATTTDGLDEQFF. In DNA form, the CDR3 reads TGCGCCACCACTACCGACGGGCTCGATGAGCAGTTCTTC.

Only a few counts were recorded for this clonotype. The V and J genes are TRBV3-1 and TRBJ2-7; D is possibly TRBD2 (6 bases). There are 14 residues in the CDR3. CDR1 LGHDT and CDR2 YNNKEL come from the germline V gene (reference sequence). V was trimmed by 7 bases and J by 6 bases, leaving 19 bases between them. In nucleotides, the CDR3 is TGTGCCAGCACCCGAGCGGGTGAGGCCGGCGAGCAGTACTTC. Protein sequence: CASTRAGEAGEQYF.

As DNA, the CDR3 is TGCGCCAGCAGTTCCGGGACCAATTTTAGGGAGACCCAGTACTTC. Protein: CASSSGTNFRETQYF. The chain joins TRBV5-1 to TRBJ2-5; D tentatively fits TRBD1 or TRBD2 (5 bases each). Between the trimmed V and J ends, which lost 5 bases and 5 bases, there was a span of 19 bases. Per germline, CDR1 SGHRS and CDR2 YFSETQ. CDR3 length: 15 residues.

CDR3 in DNA: TGTGCCAGTAGTGTGGAGGCTCGCGGGGATGAGCAGTTCTTC. This sequence encodes CASSVEARGDEQFF. The V and J genes are TRBV19 and TRBJ2-1; D perhaps matches TRBD2 (6 bases). Germline-derived CDR1 and CDR2 are LNHDA and SQIVND (reference sequence). The ends were cut back, 5 bases at V and 8 bases at J, with 16 bases in the middle. The CDR3 has 14 amino acids.

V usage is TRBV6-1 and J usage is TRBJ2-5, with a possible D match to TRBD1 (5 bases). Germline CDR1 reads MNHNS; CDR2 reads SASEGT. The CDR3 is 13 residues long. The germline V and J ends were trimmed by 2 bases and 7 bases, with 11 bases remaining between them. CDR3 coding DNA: TGTGCCAGCAGTGAAAAGGGGTCCGGGACCCAGTACTTC. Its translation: CASSEKGSGTQYF.

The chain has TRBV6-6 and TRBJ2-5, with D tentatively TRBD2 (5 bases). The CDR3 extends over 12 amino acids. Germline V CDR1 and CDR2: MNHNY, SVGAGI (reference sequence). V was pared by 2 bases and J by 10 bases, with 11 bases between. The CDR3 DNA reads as TGTGCCAGCAGTTACGAGGGTTGGGACCAGTACTTC. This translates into CASSYEGWDQYF.

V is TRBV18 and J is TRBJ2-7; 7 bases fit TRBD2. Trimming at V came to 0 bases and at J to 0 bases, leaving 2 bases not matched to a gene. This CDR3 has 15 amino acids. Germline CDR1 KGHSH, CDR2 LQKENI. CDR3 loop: CASSPPREGSYEQYF. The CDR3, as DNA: TGTGCCAGCTCACCACCGAGGGAGGGCTCCTACGAGCAGTACTTC.

The CDR3: CASSLSGANTGELFF. As DNA, the CDR3 is TGTGCCAGCAGCCTTAGCGGGGCGAACACCGGGGAGCTGTTTTTT. This chain uses TRBV11-2 with TRBJ2-2, with TRBD2 identical over 8 bases. After removal of 5 bases from V and 0 bases from J, the junction contained 2 bases not matched to a gene. Germline V lookup: CDR1 SGHAT, CDR2 FQNNGV. CDR3 length equals 15 residues.

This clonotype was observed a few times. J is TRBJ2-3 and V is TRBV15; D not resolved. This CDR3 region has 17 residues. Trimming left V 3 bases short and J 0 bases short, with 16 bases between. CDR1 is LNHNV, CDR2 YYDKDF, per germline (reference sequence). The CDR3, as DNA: TGTGCCACCAGCAGCCCCTATTTTTGGATGAGCACAGATACGCAGTATTTT. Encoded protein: CATSSPYFWMSTDTQYF.

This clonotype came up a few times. CDR3 DNA sequence: TGTGCCAGCAGTCCGGACGCAGGGACTAGCGGCACAGATACGCAGTATTTT. Translated: CASSPDAGTSGTDTQYF. This rearrangement joins TRBV7-3 to TRBJ2-3; TRBD2 matches 10 bases. After removal of 6 bases from V and 1 base from J, the junction contained 10 bases not matched to a gene. Per germline, CDR1 SGHTA and CDR2 FQGTGA. The CDR3 loop spans 17 amino acids.

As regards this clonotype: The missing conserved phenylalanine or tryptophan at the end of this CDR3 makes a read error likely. CDR3 DNA sequence: TGTGCCAGCAGTGAGAGACAGGTTTGGATCCGTGGCTACACCTTG. Amino acid sequence: CASSERQVWIRGYTL. The chain is built from TRBV25-1 and TRBJ1-2; perhaps TRBD1 as D (6 bases). The length of the CDR3 is 15 residues. Between the trimmed V and J ends, which lost 3 bases and 7 bases, there was a span of 18 bases. The V gene's germline CDR1 is MGHDK and CDR2 SYGVNS.

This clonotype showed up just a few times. CDR3 coding DNA: TGTGCCAGCAGACGACAGGGAAATTCACCCCTCCACTTT. It codes for CASRRQGNSPLHF. The rearrangement links TRBV12-3 or TRBV12-4 to TRBJ1-6; 7 bases line up with TRBD1. The CDR3 is 13 residues long. V trimming: 6 bases; J trimming: 7 bases; junction bases outside the gene matches: 3.

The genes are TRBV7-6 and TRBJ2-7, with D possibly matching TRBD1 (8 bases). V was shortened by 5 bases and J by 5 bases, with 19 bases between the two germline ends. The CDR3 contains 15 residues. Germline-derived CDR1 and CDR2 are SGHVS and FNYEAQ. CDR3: CASSAQGGGYHEQYF. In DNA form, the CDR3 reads TGTGCCAGCAGCGCACAGGGGGGGGGTTACCACGAGCAGTACTTC.

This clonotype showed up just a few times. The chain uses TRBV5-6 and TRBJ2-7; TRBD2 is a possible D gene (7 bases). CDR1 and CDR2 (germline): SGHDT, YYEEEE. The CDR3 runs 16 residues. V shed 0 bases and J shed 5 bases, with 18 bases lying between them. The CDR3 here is CASSLASAGAVHEQYF. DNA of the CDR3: TGTGCCAGCAGCTTGGCTAGTGCGGGGGCCGTCCACGAGCAGTACTTC.

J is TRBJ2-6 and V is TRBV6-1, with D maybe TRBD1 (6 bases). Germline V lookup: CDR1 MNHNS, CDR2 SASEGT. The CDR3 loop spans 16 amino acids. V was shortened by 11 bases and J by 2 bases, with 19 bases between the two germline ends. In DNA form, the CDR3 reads TGTGCCGGTACCGGGACAAGGGTGCCTGGGGCCAACGTCCTGACTTTC. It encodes CAGTGTRVPGANVLTF.

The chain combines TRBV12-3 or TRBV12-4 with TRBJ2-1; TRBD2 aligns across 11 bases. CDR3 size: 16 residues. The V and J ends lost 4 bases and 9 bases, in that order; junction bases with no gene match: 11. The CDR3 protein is CASSSQTSGSLAEQFF. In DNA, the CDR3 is TGTGCCAGCAGTTCGCAAACTAGCGGGAGCTTGGCTGAGCAGTTCTTC.

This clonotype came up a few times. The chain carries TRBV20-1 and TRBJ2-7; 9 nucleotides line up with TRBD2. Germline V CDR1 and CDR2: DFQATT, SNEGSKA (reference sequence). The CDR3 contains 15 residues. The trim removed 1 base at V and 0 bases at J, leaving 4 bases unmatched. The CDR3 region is CSARASSGASYEQYF. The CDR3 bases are TGCAGTGCTAGAGCCTCTAGCGGGGCCTCCTACGAGCAGTACTTC.

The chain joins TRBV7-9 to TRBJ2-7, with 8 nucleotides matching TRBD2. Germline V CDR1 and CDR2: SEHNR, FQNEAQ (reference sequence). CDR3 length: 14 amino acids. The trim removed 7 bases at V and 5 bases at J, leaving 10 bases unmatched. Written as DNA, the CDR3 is TGTGCCAGCACCTATGGGACTAGTGTAAACGAGCAGTACTTC. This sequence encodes CASTYGTSVNEQYF.

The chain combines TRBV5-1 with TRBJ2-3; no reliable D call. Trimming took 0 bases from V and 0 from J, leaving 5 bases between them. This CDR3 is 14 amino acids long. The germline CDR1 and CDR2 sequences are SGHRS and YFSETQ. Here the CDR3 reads CASSLVLSTDTQYF. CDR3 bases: TGCGCCAGCAGCTTGGTTCTAAGCACAGATACGCAGTATTTT.